The 30 T cell receptor beta chains presented below share a single source sample, sequenced in a study of control samples from healthy donors and cancer patients. Only in-frame clones appear in the TCRdb table, and some are missing; sequencing was by immunoSEQ multiplex PCR. Among about 130,000 clones listed, about 90% were seen once. Sequenced input: blood. Receptors were obtained from a woman in her forties or fifties in good health.

The DNA for the CDR3 is TGTGCCTGGAGTCATGGGGCGGCCTATGGCTACACCTTC. It codes for CAWSHGAAYGYTF. The rearrangement links TRBV30 to TRBJ1-2; the D gene is possibly TRBD1 (5 bases). Germline loops: CDR1 GTSNPN, CDR2 SVGIG (reference sequence). This CDR3 spans 13 amino acids. V lost 2 bases to trimming and J lost 4 bases, with 11 bases between them.

The chain couples TRBV10-3 to TRBJ1-2, with 8 bases that match TRBD1. The CDR3 has 13 residues. CDR1 and CDR2 from the germline V gene are ENHRY and SYGVKD. With V trimmed by 6 bases and J by 7 bases, 7 bases remained unmatched. The CDR3, as DNA: TGTGCCATCAGGGCGACAGGGGAGGGTGGCTACACCTTC. It translates to CAIRATGEGGYTF.

V usage is TRBV10-2 and J usage is TRBJ1-5; TRBD1 matches 10 bases. The J segment lost 3 bases and the V segment lost 7 bases, leaving 3 bases of the junction unmatched. The CDR3 covers 14 residues. From germline, CDR1 is WSHSY and CDR2 SAAADI. The CDR3 reads CASKGTGDNQPQHF. CDR3 sequence (DNA): TGCGCCAGCAAGGGGACAGGGGACAATCAGCCCCAGCATTTT.

V and J are TRBV28 and TRBJ1-2; 7 bases align to TRBD1. Germline CDR1 is MDHEN and CDR2 is SYDVKM. The J segment lost 2 bases and the V segment lost 5 bases, leaving 8 bases of the junction unmatched. The CDR3 length is 15 residues. The CDR3 loop is CASSTSWTGNYGYTF. CDR3 coding DNA: TGTGCCAGCAGTACAAGTTGGACAGGCAACTATGGCTACACCTTC.

The gene calls are TRBV3-1 (or the pseudogene TRBV3-2) and TRBJ2-2, with 8 bases aligning to TRBD1. The CDR3 spans 16 residues. With V trimmed by 6 bases and J by 2 bases, 8 bases remained unmatched. The germline CDR1 and CDR2 sequences are LGHDT and YNNKEL (reference sequence). The DNA for the CDR3 is TGTGCCAGCAGTGAGAGGACAGGGCTTAACACCGGGGAGCTGTTTTTT. It translates to CASSERTGLNTGELFF.

V is TRBV3-1 (or the pseudogene TRBV3-2) and J is TRBJ1-1, with TRBD1 matching 7 bases. CDR1 and CDR2 from the germline V gene are LGHDT and YNNKEL (reference sequence). CDR3 length equals 16 residues. The ends lost 6 bases at V and 1 base at J; junction bases unmatched: 11. CDR3 in DNA: TGTGCCAGCAGGCTCACAGGGGACCCGGGGAACACTGAAGCTTTCTTT. Translating gives CASRLTGDPGNTEAFF.

The chain joins TRBV11-2 to TRBJ2-6; D gene ambiguous. The V gene lost 5 bases and the J gene lost 1 base, with 6 bases spanning the gap. The CDR3 sequence is 14 residues long. Germline CDR1 and CDR2: SGHAT and FQNNGV. Written as DNA, the CDR3 is TGTGCCAGCAGCCACGGGTCTGGGGCCAACGTCCTGACTTTC. This gives the protein CASSHGSGANVLTF.

This chain joins TRBV30 and TRBJ1-6, with a weak D call TRBD1 (5 bases). The germline V gene has CDR1 GTSNPN and CDR2 SVGIG (reference sequence). The CDR3 runs 13 residues. The V end lost 5 bases, the J end lost 7 bases, and 12 bases lay between the germline ends. CDR3 bases: TGTGCCTGGGCCGGGACCTCAAATTCACCCCTCCACTTT. It translates to CAWAGTSNSPLHF.

The chain is built from TRBV15 and TRBJ2-5; D possibly corresponds to TRBD1 (5 bases). The CDR3 sequence is 14 residues long. Germline values: CDR1 LNHNV, CDR2 YYDKDF (reference sequence). The ends were cut back, 1 base at V and 5 bases at J, with 11 bases in the middle. As DNA, the CDR3 is TGTGCCACCAGCAGAGTGCACAGGACGGAGACCCAGTACTTC. Its translation is CATSRVHRTETQYF.

The V and J genes are TRBV3-1 (or the pseudogene TRBV3-2) and TRBJ2-5, with 9 bases identical to TRBD1. The germline V gene encodes CDR1 LGHDT and CDR2 YNNKEL (reference sequence). V shed 2 bases, J shed 5 bases, and the junction held 6 bases outside the gene matches. CDR3 length: 15 amino acids. As DNA, the CDR3 is TGTGCCAGCAGCCAACCCGGACAGGGGTTTGAGACCCAGTACTTC. Translation: CASSQPGQGFETQYF.

This chain connects TRBV28 to TRBJ2-4; 7 bases match TRBD1. CDR1 MDHEN and CDR2 SYDVKM come from the germline V gene. V lost 4 bases, J lost 2 bases, and 5 bases stayed unmatched. This CDR3 comprises 15 residues. CDR3 residues: CASSWDSRTKNIQYF. CDR3 nucleotides: TGTGCCAGCAGTTGGGACAGCCGTACCAAAAACATTCAGTACTTC. The entire variable domain, with the rest obtained from reference TRBV28 and TRBJ2-4, is as follows: DVKVTQSSRYLVKRTGEKVFLECVQDMDHENMFWYRQDPGLGLRLIYFSYDVKMKEKGDIPEGYSVSREKKERFSLILESASTNQTSMYLCASSWDSRTKNIQYFGAGTRLSVL.

The V call is TRBV28, the J call TRBJ1-6; possible D gene TRBD1, 6 bases. Germline-derived CDR1 and CDR2 are MDHEN and SYDVKM. CDR3 length: 15 amino acids. V shed 6 bases and J shed 6 bases, with 15 bases lying between them. CDR3 coding DNA: TGTGCCAGCAGACCGCCCCCACAGGGTAATTCACCCCTCCACTTT. Its translation is CASRPPPQGNSPLHF. The whole variable domain, filled in from reference TRBV28 and TRBJ1-6, reads DVKVTQSSRYLVKRTGEKVFLECVQDMDHENMFWYRQDPGLGLRLIYFSYDVKMKEKGDIPEGYSVSREKKERFSLILESASTNQTSMYLCASRPPPQGNSPLHFGNGTRLTVT.

This clone is a singleton in its sample. CDR3 bases: TGTGCCAGCAGCTTCCTAAACAGGGAGAATGAGCAGTTCTTC. Protein: CASSFLNRENEQFF. This chain connects TRBV14 to TRBJ2-1; TRBD1 is a possible D gene (6 bases). From germline, CDR1 is SGHDN and CDR2 FVKESK. The CDR3 extends over 14 amino acids. Trimming pared 5 bases from V and 7 bases from J, leaving 15 bases between.

The chain employs TRBV7-9 and TRBJ1-2; the D gene is possibly TRBD1 (6 bases). The germline gives CDR1 SEHNR, CDR2 FQNEAQ (reference sequence). The CDR3 length is 13 residues. V shed 4 bases and J shed 7 bases, with 13 bases lying between them. CDR3 residues: CASSSTGFGGYTF. For the CDR3, the DNA is TGTGCCAGCAGCTCGACAGGCTTCGGTGGCTACACCTTC.

The table lists this clone with a few counts. The J gene is TRBJ1-3, the V gene TRBV6-6; D remains unclear. CDR1 MNHNY and CDR2 SVGAGI come from the germline V gene (reference sequence). The CDR3 consists of 13 residues. V lost 8 bases and J 1 base, leaving 9 bases between the germline ends. The CDR3 sequence is CASLGVSGNTIYF. CDR3 coding DNA: TGTGCCAGCCTCGGGGTATCTGGAAACACCATATATTTT.

V and J are TRBV5-1 and TRBJ2-7; the match to TRBD1 covers 9 bases. The germline V gene has CDR1 SGHRS and CDR2 YFSETQ. The CDR3 extends over 14 amino acids. The ends lost 4 bases at V and 7 bases at J; junction bases unmatched: 9. The CDR3 loop reads CASSRNTGTGEQYF. DNA of the CDR3: TGCGCCAGCAGCCGTAATACCGGGACAGGGGAGCAGTACTTC.

The rearrangement joins TRBV2 to TRBJ2-7; 9 positions agree with TRBD1. The V and J ends lost 6 bases and 5 bases, in that order; junction bases with no gene match: 11. Germline CDR1 SNHLY, CDR2 FYNNEI. The CDR3 has 15 amino acids. DNA for the CDR3: TGTGCCAGCAGGGTACCGGGACAGGGCTTCCACGAGCAGTACTTC. This sequence encodes CASRVPGQGFHEQYF. Supplemented by reference TRBV2 and TRBJ2-7, the full variable domain reads EPEVTQTPSHQVTQMGQEVILRCVPISNHLYFYWYRQILGQKVEFLVSFYNNEISEKSEIFDDQFSVERPDGSNFTLKIRSTKLEDSAMYFCASRVPGQGFHEQYFGPGTRLTVT.

Only one count was recorded for this clone. The chain combines TRBV6-1 with TRBJ2-1; 11 positions match TRBD2. The length of the CDR3 is 15 residues. Germline-derived CDR1 and CDR2 are MNHNS and SASEGT. Trimming at V came to 3 bases and at J to 4 bases, leaving 2 bases not matched to a gene. The CDR3 is CASSDGTSGYNEQFF. Written as DNA, the CDR3 is TGTGCCAGCAGTGACGGGACTAGCGGTTACAATGAGCAGTTCTTC.

The chain joins TRBV18 to TRBJ2-5; D not resolved. V was pared by 6 bases and J by 0 bases, with 14 bases between. The CDR3 consists of 15 residues. From germline, CDR1 is KGHSH and CDR2 LQKENI. In DNA, the CDR3 is TGTGCCAGCTCGGGATGGGATGGGCACCAAGAGACCCAGTACTTC. Translating gives CASSGWDGHQETQYF.

This sequence joins TRBV5-8 and TRBJ1-2, with D possibly matching TRBD1 (6 bases). V lost 0 bases to trimming and J lost 6 bases, with 15 bases between them. From germline, CDR1 is SGHTS and CDR2 YDEGEE. The CDR3 is made up of 15 amino acids. Here the CDR3 DNA reads TGTGCCAGCAGCTTGGATACAGGGCAAGGGGATGGCTACACCTTC. This translates into CASSLDTGQGDGYTF.

This clone was seen more than once but under ten times. The chain carries TRBV19 and TRBJ1-5; maybe TRBD1 (5 bases). Germline loops: CDR1 LNHDA, CDR2 SQIVND (reference sequence). V was shortened by 5 bases and J by 9 bases, with 14 bases between the two germline ends. The CDR3 sequence is 13 residues long. The CDR3 loop is CASSVDSLGPQHF. The CDR3 region has the DNA TGTGCCAGTAGTGTCGACAGCCTTGGGCCCCAGCATTTT.

This chain joins TRBV4-1 and TRBJ2-1; 8 bases line up with TRBD2. The CDR3 covers 16 residues. V gave up 1 base and J gave up 2 bases; unmatched junction bases: 4. Germline values: CDR1 MGHRA, CDR2 YSYEKL. CDR3 bases: TGCGCCAGCAGCCAAGGAAGCGGGAGAACCTACAATGAGCAGTTCTTC. This sequence encodes CASSQGSGRTYNEQFF.

This clone was detected a few times. This chain joins TRBV5-1 and TRBJ2-2, with D possibly being TRBD1 (6 bases). CDR1 SGHRS and CDR2 YFSETQ come from the germline V gene. The CDR3 has 17 residues. The V gene lost 1 base and the J gene lost 4 bases, with 17 bases spanning the gap. In DNA, the CDR3 is TGCGCCAGCAGCTTGTATCAGGGGATGGCTGGCACCGGGGAGCTGTTTTTT. This codes for CASSLYQGMAGTGELFF.

V is TRBV19 and J is TRBJ2-1; 8 positions agree with TRBD2. The length of the CDR3 is 16 residues. The J segment lost 3 bases and the V segment lost 4 bases, leaving 8 bases of the junction unmatched. Germline CDR1 LNHDA, CDR2 SQIVND (reference sequence). The CDR3 DNA sequence: TGTGCCAGTAGTACTACTAGCGGATGGGTCTACAATGAGCAGTTCTTC. The encoded protein is CASSTTSGWVYNEQFF.

This sequence joins TRBV5-1 and TRBJ2-3, with D maybe TRBD2 (5 bases). Per the germline V gene, CDR1 is SGHRS and CDR2 is YFSETQ. The V and J ends lost 0 bases and 4 bases respectively, with 12 bases between them. The CDR3 has 15 residues. The CDR3, as DNA: TGCGCCAGCAGCTTGGTTGGGAGAACGGCAGATACGCAGTATTTT. Its protein is CASSLVGRTADTQYF.

The chain links TRBV28 to TRBJ2-6, with 12 bases identical to TRBD1. The CDR3 is made up of 18 amino acids. The J segment lost 2 bases and the V segment lost 6 bases, leaving 8 bases of the junction unmatched. Germline CDR1 MDHEN, CDR2 SYDVKM. In DNA, the CDR3 is TGTGCCAGCAGATCTCCGGGACAGGGGGCTGCTGGGGCCAACGTCCTGACTTTC. Protein sequence: CASRSPGQGAAGANVLTF.

The CDR3, as DNA: TGCGCCAGCAGGATACAACTTCGTAACACTGAAGCTTTCTTT. It translates to CASRIQLRNTEAFF. V gene TRBV5-1 combines with J gene TRBJ1-1; D unresolved. Deletions cut 5 bases from V and 2 bases from J, with 13 bases between. Germline values: CDR1 SGHRS, CDR2 YFSETQ. The length of the CDR3 is 14 residues.

V is TRBV6-5 and J is TRBJ1-2; D unclear. V was cut by 9 bases and J by 4 bases, with 9 bases left in between. This CDR3 is built from 11 residues. Germline lookup yields CDR1 MNHEY and CDR2 SVGAGI. Here the CDR3 DNA reads TGTGCCAGTTCGCGGGGCTATGGCTACACCTTC. Translated: CASSRGYGYTF.

J is TRBJ1-2 and V is TRBV18; TRBD1 matches 7 bases. With V trimmed by 0 bases and J by 5 bases, 6 bases remained unmatched. Looked up from germline, CDR1 is KGHSH and CDR2 is LQKENI. The CDR3 loop spans 15 amino acids. DNA of the CDR3: TGTGCCAGCTCACCACCGGGCGCAGGGGGATATGGCTACACCTTC. It translates to CASSPPGAGGYGYTF.

This chain connects TRBV6-5 to TRBJ1-3; the D gene is possibly TRBD1 (5 bases). Germline CDR1 and CDR2: MNHEY and SVGAGI. The CDR3 has 14 amino acids. V was pared by 0 bases and J by 4 bases, with 7 bases between. The CDR3 region has the DNA TGTGCCAGCAGTTACTCTGGGGGGGGAAACACCATATATTTT. Protein sequence: CASSYSGGGNTIYF.